This T cell receptor beta chain was recorded in a study of response to subunit inactivated influenza vaccine. CDR3 length equals 14 residues. Trimming shortened V by 0 bases and J by 0 bases, and 3 bases separated the two germline ends. This clonotype was detected ten times or more. TCRdb independently ran MiXCR on the RT-PCR reads; one entry per CDR3 protein. Here the sample spans 150,000 to 200,000 distinct CDR3 sequences, about 12% being singletons. The data also belong to a second study, concerning T cells expressing NK-cell markers. That study adds: 5'RACE template switching with UMIs produced the TCR beta cDNA. All TCR beta repertoires analysed originated from sorted CD3+CD56+NKG2C+, CD3+CD56+NKG2C- and CD3+CD56-NKG2C+ T cells. In a handful of donors, dominant clonotypes made up roughly 25-60.1% of CD3+CD56-NKG2C+ cells.

The TCR originated in a man aged 50-60 years who received an inactivated influenza vaccine. V and J are TRBV12-3 or TRBV12-4 and TRBJ1-3; D remains unclear. The material sequenced was CD8+ T cells sorted from PBMCs, taken roughly 12 days after vaccination. The CDR3 sequence: CASSLAGSGNTIYF. CDR3 coding DNA: TGTGCCAGCAGTTTAGCAGGCTCTGGAAACACCATATATTTT.